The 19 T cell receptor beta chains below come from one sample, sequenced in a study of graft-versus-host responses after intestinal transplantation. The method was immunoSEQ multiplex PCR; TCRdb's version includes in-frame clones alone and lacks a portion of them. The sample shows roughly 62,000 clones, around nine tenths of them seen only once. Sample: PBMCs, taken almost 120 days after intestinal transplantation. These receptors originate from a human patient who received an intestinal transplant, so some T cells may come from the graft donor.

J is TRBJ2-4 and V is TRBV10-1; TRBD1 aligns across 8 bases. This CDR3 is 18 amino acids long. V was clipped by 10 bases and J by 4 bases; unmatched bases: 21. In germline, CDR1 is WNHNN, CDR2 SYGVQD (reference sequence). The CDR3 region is CATSSRTGSAQNKNIQYF. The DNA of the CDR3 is TGCGCCACATCGTCCAGGACAGGGTCGGCTCAAAATAAAAACATTCAGTACTTC.

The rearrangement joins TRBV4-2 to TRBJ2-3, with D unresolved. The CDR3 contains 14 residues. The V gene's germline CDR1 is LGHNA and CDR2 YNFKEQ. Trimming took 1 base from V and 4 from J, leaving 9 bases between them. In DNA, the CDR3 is TGTGCCAGCAGCCAAGGGCTAGTTGCAGATACGCAGTATTTT. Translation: CASSQGLVADTQYF.

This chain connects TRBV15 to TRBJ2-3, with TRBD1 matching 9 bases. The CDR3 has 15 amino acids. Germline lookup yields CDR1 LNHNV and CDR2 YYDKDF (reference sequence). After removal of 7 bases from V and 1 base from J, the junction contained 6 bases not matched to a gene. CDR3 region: CATTRGQGGTDTQYF. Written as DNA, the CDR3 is TGTGCCACCACCAGGGGACAGGGAGGCACAGATACGCAGTATTTT.

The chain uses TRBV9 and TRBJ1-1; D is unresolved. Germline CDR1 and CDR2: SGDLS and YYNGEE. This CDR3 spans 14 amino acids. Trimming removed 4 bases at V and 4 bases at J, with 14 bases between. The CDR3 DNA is TGTGCCAGCAGCCCGGGCCTCGGGAGCACTGAAGCTTTCTTT. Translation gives CASSPGLGSTEAFF.

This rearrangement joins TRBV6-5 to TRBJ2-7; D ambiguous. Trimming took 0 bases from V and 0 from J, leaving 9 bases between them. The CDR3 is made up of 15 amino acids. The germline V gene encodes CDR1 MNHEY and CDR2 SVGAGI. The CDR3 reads CASSYSTSASYEQYF. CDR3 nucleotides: TGTGCCAGCAGTTACTCGACGTCCGCCTCCTACGAGCAGTACTTC.

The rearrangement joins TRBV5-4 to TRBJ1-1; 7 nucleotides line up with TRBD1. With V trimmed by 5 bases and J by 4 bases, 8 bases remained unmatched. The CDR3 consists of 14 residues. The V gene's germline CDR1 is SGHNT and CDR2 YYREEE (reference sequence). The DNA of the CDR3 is TGTGCCAGCAGTAGGACCGGGACAGCCACTGAAGCTTTCTTT. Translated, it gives CASSRTGTATEAFF.

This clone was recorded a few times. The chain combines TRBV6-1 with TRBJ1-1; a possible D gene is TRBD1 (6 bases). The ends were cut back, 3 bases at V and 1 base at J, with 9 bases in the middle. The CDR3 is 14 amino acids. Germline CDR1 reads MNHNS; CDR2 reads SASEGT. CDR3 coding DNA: TGTGCCAGCAGTGAGGCAGGGGCGAACACTGAAGCTTTCTTT. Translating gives CASSEAGANTEAFF.

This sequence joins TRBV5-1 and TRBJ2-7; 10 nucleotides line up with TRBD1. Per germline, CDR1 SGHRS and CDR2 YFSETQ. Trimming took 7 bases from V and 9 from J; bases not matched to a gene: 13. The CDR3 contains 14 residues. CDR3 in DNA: TGCGCCAGCGACCCGGGACAGGGGACTACGAGGCAGTACTTC. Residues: CASDPGQGTTRQYF.

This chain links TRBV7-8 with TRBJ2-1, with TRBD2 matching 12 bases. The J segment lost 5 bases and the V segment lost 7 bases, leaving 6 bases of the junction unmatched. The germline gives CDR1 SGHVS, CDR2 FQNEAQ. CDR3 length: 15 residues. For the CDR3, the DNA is TGTGCCAGCATTCTAGCGGGAGGGATCCACAATGAGCAGTTCTTC. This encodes CASILAGGIHNEQFF.

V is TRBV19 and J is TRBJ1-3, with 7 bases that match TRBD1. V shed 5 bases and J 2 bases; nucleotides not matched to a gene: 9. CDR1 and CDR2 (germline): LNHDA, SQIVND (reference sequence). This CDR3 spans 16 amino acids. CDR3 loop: CASSARQGGPGNTIYF. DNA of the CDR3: TGTGCCAGTAGTGCGCGACAGGGTGGACCTGGAAACACCATATATTTT.

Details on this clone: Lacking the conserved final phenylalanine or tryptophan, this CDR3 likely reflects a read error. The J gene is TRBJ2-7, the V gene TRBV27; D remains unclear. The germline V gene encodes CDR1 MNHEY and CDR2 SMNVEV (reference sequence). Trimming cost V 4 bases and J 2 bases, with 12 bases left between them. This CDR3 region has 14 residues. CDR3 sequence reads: CASSSVLLPYEQYL. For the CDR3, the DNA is TGTGCCAGCAGTTCCGTCCTGTTACCCTACGAGCAGTACCTC.

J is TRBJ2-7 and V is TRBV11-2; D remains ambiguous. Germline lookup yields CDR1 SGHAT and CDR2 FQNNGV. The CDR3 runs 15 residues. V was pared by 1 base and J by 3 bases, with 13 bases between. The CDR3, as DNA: TGTGCCAGCAGCTTAGTCGGACGCTTGTTCTACGAGCAGTACTTC. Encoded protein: CASSLVGRLFYEQYF.

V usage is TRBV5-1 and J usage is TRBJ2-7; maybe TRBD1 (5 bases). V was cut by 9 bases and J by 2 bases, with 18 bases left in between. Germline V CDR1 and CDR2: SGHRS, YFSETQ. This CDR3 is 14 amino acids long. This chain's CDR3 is CATTIGGATYEQYF. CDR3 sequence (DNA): TGCGCCACCACAATTGGTGGGGCTACCTACGAGCAGTACTTC. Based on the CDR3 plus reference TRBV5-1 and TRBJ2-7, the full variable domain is KAGVTQTPRYLIKTRGQQVTLSCSPISGHRSVSWYQQTPGQGLQFLFEYFSETQRNKGNFPGRFSGRQFSNSRSEMNVSTLELGDSALYLCATTIGGATYEQYFGPGTRLTVT.

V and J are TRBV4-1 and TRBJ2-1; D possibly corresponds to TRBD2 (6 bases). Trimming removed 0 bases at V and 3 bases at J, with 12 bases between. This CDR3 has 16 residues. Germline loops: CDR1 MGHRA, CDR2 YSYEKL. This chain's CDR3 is CASSQEGLSYYNEQFF. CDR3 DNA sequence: TGCGCCAGCAGCCAAGAGGGACTCTCCTACTACAATGAGCAGTTCTTC.

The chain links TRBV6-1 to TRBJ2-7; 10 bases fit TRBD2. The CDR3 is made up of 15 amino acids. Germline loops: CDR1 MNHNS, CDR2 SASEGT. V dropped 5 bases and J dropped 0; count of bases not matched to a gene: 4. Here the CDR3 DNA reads TGTGCCAGCAGTCCTCCTAGCGGGAGCTCCTACGAGCAGTACTTC. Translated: CASSPPSGSSYEQYF.

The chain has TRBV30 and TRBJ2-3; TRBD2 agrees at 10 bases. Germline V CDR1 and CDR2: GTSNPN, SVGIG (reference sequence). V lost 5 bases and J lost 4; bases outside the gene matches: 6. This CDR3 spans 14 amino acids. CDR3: CAWCLAGGPDTQYF. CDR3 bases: TGTGCCTGGTGTTTAGCGGGGGGCCCAGATACGCAGTATTTT. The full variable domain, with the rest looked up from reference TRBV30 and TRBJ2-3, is SQTIHQWPATLVQPVGSPLSLECTVEGTSNPNLYWYRQAAGRGLQLLFYSVGIGQISSEVPQNLSASRPQDRQFILSSKKLLLSDSGFYLCAWCLAGGPDTQYFGPGTRLTVL.

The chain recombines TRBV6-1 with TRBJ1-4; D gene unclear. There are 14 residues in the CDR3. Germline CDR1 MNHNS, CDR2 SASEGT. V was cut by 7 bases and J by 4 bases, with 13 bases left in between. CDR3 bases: TGTGCCAGCACCTCAGCGAAGGGTAATGAAAAACTGTTTTTT. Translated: CASTSAKGNEKLFF.

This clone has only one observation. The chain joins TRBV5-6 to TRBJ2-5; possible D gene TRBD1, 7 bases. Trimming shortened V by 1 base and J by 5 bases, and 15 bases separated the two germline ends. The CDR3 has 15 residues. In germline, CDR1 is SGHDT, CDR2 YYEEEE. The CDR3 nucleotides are TGTGCCAGCAGCTTGCGAGGCAGGGGGAGGGAGACCCAGTACTTC. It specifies CASSLRGRGRETQYF.

CDR3 sequence (DNA): TGTGCCAGCAGTGAAACAGCTAGCACAGATACGCAGTATTTT. This codes for CASSETASTDTQYF. The chain links TRBV6-1 to TRBJ2-3; no clear D. V lost 2 bases and J 0 bases, leaving 6 bases between the germline ends. CDR1 and CDR2 (germline): MNHNS, SASEGT. This CDR3 is 14 amino acids long.